This T cell receptor beta chain was captured by sequencing in a study of memory CD4+ T cells and cytomegalovirus serostatus. This clone was seen a handful of times. There are 14 residues in the CDR3. Germline V CDR1 and CDR2: SGHRS, YFSETQ. V shed 2 bases and J shed 0 bases, with 8 bases lying between them. The sort gate was single viable CD3+CD4+CD8-CD45RO+ cells for memory CD4+ T cells. Method: immunoSEQ multiplex PCR; TCRdb's copy keeps in-frame clones and lacks some. The sample includes more than 45,000 clones, roughly 78% of them seen just once. The sequencing input was memory CD4+ T cells from blood. The rearrangement joins TRBV5-1 to TRBJ1-2, with D possibly being TRBD1 (5 bases). The receptor's source is an adult in good health and CMV-seronegative. The CDR3, as DNA: TGCGCCAGCAGCTTCACACAGGCTAACTATGGCTACACCTTC. Its translation: CASSFTQANYGYTF.